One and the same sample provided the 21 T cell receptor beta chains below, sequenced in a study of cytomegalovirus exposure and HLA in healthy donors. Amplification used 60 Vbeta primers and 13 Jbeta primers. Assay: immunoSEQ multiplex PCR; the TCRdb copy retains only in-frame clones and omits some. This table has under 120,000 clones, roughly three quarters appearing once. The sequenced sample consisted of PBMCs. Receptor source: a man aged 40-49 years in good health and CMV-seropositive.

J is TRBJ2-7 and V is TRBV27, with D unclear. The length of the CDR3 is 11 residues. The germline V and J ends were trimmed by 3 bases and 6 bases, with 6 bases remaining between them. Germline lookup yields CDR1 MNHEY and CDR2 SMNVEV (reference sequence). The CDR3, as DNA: TGTGCCAGCAGTTTGTCCGGCGAGCAGTACTTC. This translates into CASSLSGEQYF.

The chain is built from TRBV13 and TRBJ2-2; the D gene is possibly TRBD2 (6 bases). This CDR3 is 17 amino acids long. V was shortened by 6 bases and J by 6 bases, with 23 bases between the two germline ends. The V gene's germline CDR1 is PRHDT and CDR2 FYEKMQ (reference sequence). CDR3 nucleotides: TGTGCCAGCAGTTCAAACATTGGGGGAGGTAGAGCCGGGGAGCTGTTTTTT. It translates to CASSSNIGGGRAGELFF.

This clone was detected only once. CDR3 sequence (DNA): TGCGCCAGCAGCTTGACAGGGACTAACTATGGCTACACCTTC. Protein: CASSLTGTNYGYTF. The chain has TRBV5-1 and TRBJ1-2; TRBD1 might be the D (6 bases). The germline gives CDR1 SGHRS, CDR2 YFSETQ. The CDR3 is 14 residues long. With 1 base removed from V and 0 bases from J, the gap between germline ends came to 7 bases.

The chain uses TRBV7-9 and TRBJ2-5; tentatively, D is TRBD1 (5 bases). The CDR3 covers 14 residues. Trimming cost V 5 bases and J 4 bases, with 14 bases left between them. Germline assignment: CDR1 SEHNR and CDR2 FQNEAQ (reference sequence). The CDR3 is CASSGYRLGETQYF. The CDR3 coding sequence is TGTGCCAGCAGCGGTTACAGGTTGGGAGAGACCCAGTACTTC.

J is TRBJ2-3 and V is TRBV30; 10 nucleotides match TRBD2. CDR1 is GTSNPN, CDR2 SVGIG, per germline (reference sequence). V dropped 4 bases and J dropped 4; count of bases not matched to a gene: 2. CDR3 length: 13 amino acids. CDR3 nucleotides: TGTGCCTGGAAGCGGGAGGGGGCAGATACGCAGTATTTT. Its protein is CAWKREGADTQYF.

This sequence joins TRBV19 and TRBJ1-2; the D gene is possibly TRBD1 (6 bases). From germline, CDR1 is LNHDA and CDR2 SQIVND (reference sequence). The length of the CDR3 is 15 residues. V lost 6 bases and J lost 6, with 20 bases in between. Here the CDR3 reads CASSPNEQGRNGYTF. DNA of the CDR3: TGTGCCAGTAGCCCTAATGAACAGGGAAGGAATGGCTACACCTTC.

DNA for the CDR3: TGCGCCAGCAGTGAGTCAGCTGATCAGCCCCAGCATTTT. The encoded protein is CASSESADQPQHF. The chain is built from TRBV10-2 and TRBJ1-5; D not certain. The length of the CDR3 is 13 residues. Looked up from germline, CDR1 is WSHSY and CDR2 is SAAADI. The V end lost 0 bases, the J end lost 5 bases, and 5 bases lay between the germline ends.

CDR3 residues: CASRKQLTYGYTF. CDR3 nucleotide sequence: TGTGCCAGCAGGAAACAGCTTACCTATGGCTACACCTTC. The rearrangement joins TRBV28 to TRBJ1-2; D is unclear. Deletions cut 6 bases from V and 4 bases from J, with 12 bases between. The V gene's germline CDR1 is MDHEN and CDR2 SYDVKM. The CDR3 spans 13 residues.

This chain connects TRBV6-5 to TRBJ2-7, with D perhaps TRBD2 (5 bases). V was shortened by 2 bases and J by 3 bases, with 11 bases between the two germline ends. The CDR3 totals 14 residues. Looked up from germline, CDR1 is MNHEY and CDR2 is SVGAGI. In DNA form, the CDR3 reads TGTGCCAGCAGTTACCGAGGGCGGAACTACGAGCAGTACTTC. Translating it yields CASSYRGRNYEQYF.

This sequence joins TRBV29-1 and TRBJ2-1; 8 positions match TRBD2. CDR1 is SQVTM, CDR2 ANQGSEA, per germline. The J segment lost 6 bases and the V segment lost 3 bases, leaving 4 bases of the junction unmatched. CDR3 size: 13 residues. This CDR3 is CSVDGGVGNEQFF. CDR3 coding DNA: TGCAGCGTTGACGGGGGGGTGGGCAATGAGCAGTTCTTC.

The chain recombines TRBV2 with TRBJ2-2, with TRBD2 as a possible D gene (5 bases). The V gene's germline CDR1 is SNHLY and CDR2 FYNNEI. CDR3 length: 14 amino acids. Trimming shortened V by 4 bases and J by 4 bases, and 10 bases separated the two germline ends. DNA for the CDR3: TGTGCCAGCAGTGCACTAGTTGGCACCGGGGAGCTGTTTTTT. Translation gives CASSALVGTGELFF.

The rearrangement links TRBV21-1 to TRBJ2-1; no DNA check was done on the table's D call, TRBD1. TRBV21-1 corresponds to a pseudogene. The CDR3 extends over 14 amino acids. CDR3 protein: CASSKVLQGDEQFF. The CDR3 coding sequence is TGTGCCAGCAGCAAAGTCCTACAGGGTGATGAGCAGTTCTTC.

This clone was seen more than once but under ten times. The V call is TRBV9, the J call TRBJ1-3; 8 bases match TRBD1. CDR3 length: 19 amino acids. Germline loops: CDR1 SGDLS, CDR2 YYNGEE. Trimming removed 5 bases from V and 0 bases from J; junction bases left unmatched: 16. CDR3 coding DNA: TGTGCCAGCAGTTATGCCGGGACAGGAGGATCCTTCTCTGGAAACACCATATATTTT. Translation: CASSYAGTGGSFSGNTIYF.

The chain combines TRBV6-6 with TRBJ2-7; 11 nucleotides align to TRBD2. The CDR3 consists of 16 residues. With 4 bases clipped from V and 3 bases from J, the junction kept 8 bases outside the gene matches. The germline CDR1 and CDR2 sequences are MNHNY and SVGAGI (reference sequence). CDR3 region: CASSFAGTSGSYEQYF. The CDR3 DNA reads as TGTGCCAGCAGTTTTGCGGGGACTAGCGGAAGCTACGAGCAGTACTTC.

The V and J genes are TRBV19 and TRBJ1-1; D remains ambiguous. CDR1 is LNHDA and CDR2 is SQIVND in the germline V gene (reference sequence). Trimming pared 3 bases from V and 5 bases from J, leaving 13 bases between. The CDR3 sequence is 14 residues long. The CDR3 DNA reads TGTGCCAGTAGTATGATAGCGCTGCGGACTGAAGCTTTCTTT. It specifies CASSMIALRTEAFF.

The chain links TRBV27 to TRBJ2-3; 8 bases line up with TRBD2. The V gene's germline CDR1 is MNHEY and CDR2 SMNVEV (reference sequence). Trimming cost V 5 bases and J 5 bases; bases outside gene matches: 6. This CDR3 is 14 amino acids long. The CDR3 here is CASSEAGDEDTQYF. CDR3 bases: TGTGCCAGCAGTGAAGCGGGAGATGAAGATACGCAGTATTTT.

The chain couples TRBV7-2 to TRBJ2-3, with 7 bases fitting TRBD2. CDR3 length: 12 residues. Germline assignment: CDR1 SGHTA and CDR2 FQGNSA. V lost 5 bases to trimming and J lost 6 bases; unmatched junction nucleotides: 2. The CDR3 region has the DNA TGTGCCAGCAGCGCACTAGCGGATACGCAGTATTTT. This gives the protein CASSALADTQYF.

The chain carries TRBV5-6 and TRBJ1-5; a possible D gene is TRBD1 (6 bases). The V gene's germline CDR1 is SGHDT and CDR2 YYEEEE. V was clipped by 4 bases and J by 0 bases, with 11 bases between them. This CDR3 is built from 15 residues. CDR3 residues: CASSMGHFSNQPQHF. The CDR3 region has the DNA TGTGCCAGCAGCATGGGACACTTTAGCAATCAGCCCCAGCATTTT.

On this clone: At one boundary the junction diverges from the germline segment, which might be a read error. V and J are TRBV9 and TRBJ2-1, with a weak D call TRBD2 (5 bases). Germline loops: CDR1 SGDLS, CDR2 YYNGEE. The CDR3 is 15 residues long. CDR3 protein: CAGSRSGASYNEQFF. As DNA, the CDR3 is TGTGCCGGCAGCAGAAGCGGCGCTTCGTACAATGAGCAGTTCTTC.

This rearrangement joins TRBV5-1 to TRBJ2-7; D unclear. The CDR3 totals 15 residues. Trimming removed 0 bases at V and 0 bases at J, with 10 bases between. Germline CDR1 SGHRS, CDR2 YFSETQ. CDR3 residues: CASSLGQVSSYEQYF. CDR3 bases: TGCGCCAGCAGCTTGGGGCAGGTCTCCTCCTACGAGCAGTACTTC.

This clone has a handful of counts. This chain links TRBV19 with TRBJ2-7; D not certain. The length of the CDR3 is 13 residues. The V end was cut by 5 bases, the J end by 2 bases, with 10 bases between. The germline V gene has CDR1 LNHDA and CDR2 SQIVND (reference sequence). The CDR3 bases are TGTGCCAGTAGTCTAGTACTCGCCTACGAGCAGTACTTC. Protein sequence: CASSLVLAYEQYF.